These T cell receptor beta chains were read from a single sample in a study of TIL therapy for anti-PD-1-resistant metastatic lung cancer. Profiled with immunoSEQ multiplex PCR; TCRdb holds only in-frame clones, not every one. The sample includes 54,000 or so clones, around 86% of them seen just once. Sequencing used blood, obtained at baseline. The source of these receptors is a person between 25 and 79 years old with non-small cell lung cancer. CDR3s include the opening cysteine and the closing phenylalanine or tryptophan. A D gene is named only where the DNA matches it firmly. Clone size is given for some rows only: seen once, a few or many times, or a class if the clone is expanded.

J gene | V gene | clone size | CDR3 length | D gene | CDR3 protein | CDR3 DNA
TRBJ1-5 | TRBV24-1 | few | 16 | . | CATSVQGQYSNQPQHF | TGTGCCACCAGTGTACAGGGCCAGTATAGCAATCAGCCCCAGCATTTT
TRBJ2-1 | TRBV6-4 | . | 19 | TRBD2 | CASSPFPGLAGGPSNEQFF | TGTGCCAGCAGCCCTTTCCCGGGACTAGCGGGGGGGCCCTCCAATGAGCAGTTCTTC
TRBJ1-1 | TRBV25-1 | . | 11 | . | CASSERLEAFF | TGTGCCAGCAGTGAACGTCTGGAGGCTTTCTTT
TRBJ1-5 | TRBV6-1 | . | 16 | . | CASSETDRQDLGPQHF | TGTGCCAGCAGTGAAACCGACAGGCAGGATTTGGGGCCCCAGCATTTT
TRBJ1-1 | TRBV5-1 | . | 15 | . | CASSLAAVGTSGAFF | TGCGCCAGCAGCTTGGCCGCCGTGGGGACTTCGGGGGCTTTCTTT
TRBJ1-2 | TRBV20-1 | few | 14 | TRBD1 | CSASIGQEMDGYTF | TGCAGTGCTAGTATCGGACAGGAAATGGATGGCTACACCTTC
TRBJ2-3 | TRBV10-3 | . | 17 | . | CAISEWRASGRTDTQYF | TGTGCCATCAGTGAGTGGAGGGCCAGCGGGCGCACAGATACGCAGTATTTT
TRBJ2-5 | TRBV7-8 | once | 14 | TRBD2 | CASSHREGEETQYF | TGTGCCAGCAGCCACCGGGAGGGAGAAGAGACCCAGTACTTC
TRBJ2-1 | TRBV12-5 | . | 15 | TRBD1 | CASGAGTGGYNEQFF | TGTGCTAGTGGTGCCGGGACAGGGGGTTACAATGAGCAGTTCTTC
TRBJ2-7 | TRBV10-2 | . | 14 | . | CASSEQGPKGEQYF | TGCGCCAGCAGTGAACAAGGCCCTAAAGGCGAGCAGTACTTC
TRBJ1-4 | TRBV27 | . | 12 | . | CASSEGGEKLFF | TGTGCCAGCAGTGAAGGGGGGGAAAAACTGTTTTTT
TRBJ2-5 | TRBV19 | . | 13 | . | CASSIMDEETQYF | TGTGCCAGTAGTATAATGGACGAAGAGACCCAGTACTTC
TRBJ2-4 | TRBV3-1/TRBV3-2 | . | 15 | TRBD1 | CASSQGGQDGNIQYF | TGTGCCAGCAGCCAAGGGGGACAGGATGGGAACATTCAGTACTTC
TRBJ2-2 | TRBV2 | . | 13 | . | CASSSLGGGELFF | TGTGCCAGCAGTTCCCTAGGAGGCGGGGAGCTGTTTTTT
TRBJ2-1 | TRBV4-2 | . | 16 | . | CASSQDVGPSYNEQFF | TGTGCCAGCAGCCAAGATGTGGGGCCATCCTACAATGAGCAGTTCTTC
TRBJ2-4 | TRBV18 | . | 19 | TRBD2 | CASSRRQLAGAEAKNIQYF | TGTGCCAGCTCACGACGGCAATTAGCGGGAGCTGAGGCCAAAAACATTCAGTACTTC
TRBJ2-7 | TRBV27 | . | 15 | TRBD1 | CASSGTGTGYYEQYF | TGTGCCAGCAGTGGAACCGGGACAGGGTATTACGAGCAGTACTTC
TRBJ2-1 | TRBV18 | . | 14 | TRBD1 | CASSPGQGLHEQFF | TGTGCCAGCTCACCCGGACAGGGGTTACATGAGCAGTTCTTC
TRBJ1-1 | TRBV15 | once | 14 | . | CATSRAGDLPEAFF | TGTGCCACCAGCAGAGCGGGGGATTTGCCTGAAGCTTTCTTT
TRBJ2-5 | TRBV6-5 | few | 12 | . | CASSRARETQYF | TGTGCCAGCAGTCGGGCCCGGGAGACCCAGTACTTC
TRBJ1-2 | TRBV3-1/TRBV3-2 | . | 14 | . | CASSQDGGYYGYTF | TGTGCCAGCAGCCAAGATGGGGGGTACTATGGCTACACCTTC
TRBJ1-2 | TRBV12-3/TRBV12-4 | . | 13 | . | CASSPTGTYGYTF | TGTGCCAGCAGCCCAACAGGAACCTATGGCTACACCTTC
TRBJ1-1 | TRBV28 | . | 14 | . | CASSPPGQNTEAFF | TGTGCCAGCAGTCCCCCGGGACAGAACACTGAAGCTTTCTTT
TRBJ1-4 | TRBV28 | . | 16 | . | CASSTGHFTVNEKLFF | TGTGCCAGCAGCACGGGACATTTCACGGTTAATGAAAAACTGTTTTTT
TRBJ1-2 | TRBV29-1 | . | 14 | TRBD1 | CSVLGQATNYGYTF | TGCAGCGTTTTAGGACAGGCGACAAACTATGGCTACACCTTC
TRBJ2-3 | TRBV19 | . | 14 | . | CASQGPALTDTQYF | TGTGCCAGCCAGGGGCCGGCACTCACAGATACGCAGTATTTT
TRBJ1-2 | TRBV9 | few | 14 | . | CASSVDQEGLGYTF | TGTGCCAGCAGCGTAGATCAGGAGGGTCTAGGCTACACCTTC
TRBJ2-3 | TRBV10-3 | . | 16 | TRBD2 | CAISALGLAGADTQYF | TGTGCCATCAGTGCCCTTGGGCTAGCGGGAGCAGATACGCAGTATTTT
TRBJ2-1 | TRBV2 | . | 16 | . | CASSDRVLGNLHEQFF | TGTGCCAGCAGTGATAGGGTGCTCGGTAACCTCCATGAGCAGTTCTTC
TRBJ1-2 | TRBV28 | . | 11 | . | CASSFLDGYTF | TGTGCCAGCAGTTTTCTCGATGGCTACACCTTC
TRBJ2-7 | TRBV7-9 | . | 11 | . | CASSGAYEQYF | TGTGCCAGCAGCGGGGCTTACGAGCAGTACTTC
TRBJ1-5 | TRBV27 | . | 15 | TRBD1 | CASSVLGQGNQPQHF | TGTGCCAGCAGTGTCCTGGGACAGGGTAATCAGCCCCAGCATTTT
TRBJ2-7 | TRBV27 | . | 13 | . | CASGSWGDYEQYF | TGTGCCAGCGGCTCCTGGGGGGACTACGAGCAGTACTTC
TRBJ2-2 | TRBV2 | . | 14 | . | CASSVDSNTGELFF | TGTGCCAGCAGTGTTGACTCGAACACCGGGGAGCTGTTTTTT
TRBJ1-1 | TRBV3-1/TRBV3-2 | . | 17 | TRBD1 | CASSRVPQGASNTEAFF | TGTGCCAGCAGCCGCGTACCACAGGGGGCATCTAACACTGAAGCTTTCTTT
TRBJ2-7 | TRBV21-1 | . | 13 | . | CASRDRGSYEQYF | TGTGCCAGCAGGGACAGGGGATCCTACGAGCAGTACTTC
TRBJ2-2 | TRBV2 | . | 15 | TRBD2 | CASSDFSGGGGELFF | TGTGCCAGCAGTGATTTTAGCGGGGGTGGCGGGGAGCTGTTTTTT
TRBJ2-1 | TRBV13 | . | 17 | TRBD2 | CASSFRTSGRVNNEQFF | TGTGCCAGCAGCTTTCGGACTAGCGGGAGGGTGAACAATGAGCAGTTCTTC
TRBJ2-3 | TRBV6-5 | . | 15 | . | CASSITSSLTDTQYF | TGTGCCAGCAGCATTACGTCGAGCCTCACAGATACGCAGTATTTT
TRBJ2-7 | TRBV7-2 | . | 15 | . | CASSLEQWDSYEQYF | TGTGCCAGCAGCTTAGAACAGTGGGACTCCTACGAGCAGTACTTC
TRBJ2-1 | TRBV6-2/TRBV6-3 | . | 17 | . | CASSDGDVSEGSYEQFF | TGTGCCAGCAGTGATGGGGACGTAAGCGAGGGAAGTTATGAGCAGTTCTTC
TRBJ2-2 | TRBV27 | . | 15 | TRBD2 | CASMWVSGRTGELFF | TGTGCCAGCATGTGGGTCAGCGGGAGGACCGGGGAGCTGTTTTTT
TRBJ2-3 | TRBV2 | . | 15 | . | CASPTGGSSTDTQYF | TGTGCCAGCCCGACGGGCGGGTCTAGCACAGATACGCAGTATTTT
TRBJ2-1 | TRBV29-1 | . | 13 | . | CSVSGGSYNEQFF | TGCAGCGTCTCCGGGGGCTCCTACAATGAGCAGTTCTTC
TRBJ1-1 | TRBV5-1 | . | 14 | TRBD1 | CASSLTGGKTEAFF | TGCGCCAGCAGCTTGACAGGGGGGAAGACTGAAGCTTTCTTT